This TCR beta chain was recorded in a study of immune cell composition in non-small cell lung cancer. Points on this clone: Its antigen is unknown.

The germline V gene encodes CDR1 LGHNA and CDR2 YNFKEQ. The CDR3 totals 14 residues. Trimming took 5 bases from V and 4 from J; bases not matched to a gene: 4. Study results and caveats: Tumour-associated clones >0.5% occurred in roughly 30% of adenocarcinomas, roughly 80% of squamous.

The normal lung sample lay at least 3 cm, and maximally far, from the tumour. Clones were sequenced by immunoSEQ multiplex PCR, and TCRdb holds only the in-frame ones, with some missing. The sample carries more than 15,000 clones, over 70% recorded once. These data were likewise used in another study, on CD4 T cells in lung cancer. That source adds: Curative-intent resections for stage I-III non-small cell lung cancer supplied tumor and non-adjacent lung tissue. Some patients had received nivolumab or pembrolizumab before giving blood.

The receptor was derived from a human donor with non-small cell lung cancer. The sample was non-adjacent lung tissue. The chain is built from TRBV4-2 and TRBJ1-5, with 8 bases matching TRBD1. The CDR3 protein is CASSARTGNQPQHF. The CDR3 DNA reads as TGTGCCAGCAGCGCAAGGACAGGGAATCAGCCCCAGCATTTT.